The entry below gives a single T cell receptor beta chain sequence along with its context. The data were taken from a study of Ad26.COV2.S vaccination and SARS-CoV-2 variants. Study details: Donor allocation was to the COV1001 Ad26.COV2.S trial arm.

Indicated treatment: roughly 20 received Ad26.COV2.S at low or high dose, single or two shots; 5 received placebo; per-sample allocation not given. Following the first vaccine or placebo injection, samples were taken on day 63. TCRdb keeps only in-frame clones here, not all; method: immunoSEQ multiplex PCR. The repertoire holds hundreds of thousands of clones, about nine tenths seen once, with about 1.7% in the top ten. V was cut by 6 bases and J by 6 bases, with 4 bases left in between. The CDR3 spans 10 residues. This TCR was sampled from a person between 18 and 65 years old who received the Ad26.COV2.S COVID-19 vaccine or a placebo. The sample was peripheral blood, taken in a trial of Ad26.COV2.S vaccine versus placebo. The chain carries TRBV12-3 or TRBV12-4 and TRBJ2-3; D is undetermined. The CDR3 loop reads CASSRDTQYF. The CDR3 region has the DNA TGTGCCAGCAGCCGCGATACGCAGTATTTT.